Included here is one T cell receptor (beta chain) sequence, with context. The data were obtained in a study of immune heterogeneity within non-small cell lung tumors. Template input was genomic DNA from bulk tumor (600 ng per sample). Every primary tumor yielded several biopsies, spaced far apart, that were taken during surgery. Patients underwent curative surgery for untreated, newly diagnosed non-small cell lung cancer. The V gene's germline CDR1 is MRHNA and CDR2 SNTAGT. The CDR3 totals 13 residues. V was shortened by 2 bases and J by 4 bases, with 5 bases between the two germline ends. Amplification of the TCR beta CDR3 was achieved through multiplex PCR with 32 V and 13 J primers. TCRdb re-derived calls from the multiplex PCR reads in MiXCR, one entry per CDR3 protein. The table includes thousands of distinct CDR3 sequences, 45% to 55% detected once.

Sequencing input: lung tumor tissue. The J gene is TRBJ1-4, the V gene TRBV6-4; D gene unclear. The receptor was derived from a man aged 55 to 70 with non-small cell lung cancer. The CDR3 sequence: CASSDGVNEKLFF. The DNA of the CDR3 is TGTGCCAGCAGTGACGGGGTTAATGAAAAACTGTTTTTT.